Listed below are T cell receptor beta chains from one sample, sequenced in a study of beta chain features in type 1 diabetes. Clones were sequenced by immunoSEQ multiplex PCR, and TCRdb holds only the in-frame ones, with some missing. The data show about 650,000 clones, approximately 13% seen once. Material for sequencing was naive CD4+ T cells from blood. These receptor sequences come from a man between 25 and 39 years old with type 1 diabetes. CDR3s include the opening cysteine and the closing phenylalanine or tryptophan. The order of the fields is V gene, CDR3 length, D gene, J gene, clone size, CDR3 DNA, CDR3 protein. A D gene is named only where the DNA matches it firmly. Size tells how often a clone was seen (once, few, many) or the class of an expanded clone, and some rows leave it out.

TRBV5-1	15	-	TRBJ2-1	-	TGCGCCAGCAGCTTGGCCCGCAGAGTCTACAATGAGCAGTTCTTC	CASSLARRVYNEQFF
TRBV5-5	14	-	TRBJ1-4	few	TGTGCCAGCAGTACAGGCGGCGCGGGGGAAAAACTGTTTTTT	CASSTGGAGEKLFF
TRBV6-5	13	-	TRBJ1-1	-	TGTGCCAGCATCAAAGGGTGGAATAGTGAAGCTTTCTTT	CASIKGWNSEAFF
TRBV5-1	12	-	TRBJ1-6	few	TGCGCCAGCAGTACAGGGAATTCACCCCTCCACTTT	CASSTGNSPLHF
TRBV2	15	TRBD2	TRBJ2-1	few	TGTGCCAGCAGCCACAATAGCGGGGGTGGCGATGAGCAGTTCTTC	CASSHNSGGGDEQFF
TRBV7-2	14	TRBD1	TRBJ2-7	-	TGTGCCAGCAGTTGGGACAGGGGGGCCTACGAGCAGTACTTC	CASSWDRGAYEQYF
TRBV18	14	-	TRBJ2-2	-	TGTGCCAGCTCAGTAGAGTTCACGACCGGGGAGCTGTTTTTT	CASSVEFTTGELFF
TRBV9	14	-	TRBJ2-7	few	TGTGCCAGCAGCGTGTCTGGGCTTGATTTGAAGCAGTACTTC	CASSVSGLDLKQYF
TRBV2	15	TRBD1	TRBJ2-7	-	TGTGCCAGCAGTCAGGAGGGACAGGGTTTCTACGAGCAGTACTTC	CASSQEGQGFYEQYF
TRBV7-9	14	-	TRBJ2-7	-	TGTGCCAGCAGCTTAGGACAGGACTCCTACGAGCAGTACTTC	CASSLGQDSYEQYF